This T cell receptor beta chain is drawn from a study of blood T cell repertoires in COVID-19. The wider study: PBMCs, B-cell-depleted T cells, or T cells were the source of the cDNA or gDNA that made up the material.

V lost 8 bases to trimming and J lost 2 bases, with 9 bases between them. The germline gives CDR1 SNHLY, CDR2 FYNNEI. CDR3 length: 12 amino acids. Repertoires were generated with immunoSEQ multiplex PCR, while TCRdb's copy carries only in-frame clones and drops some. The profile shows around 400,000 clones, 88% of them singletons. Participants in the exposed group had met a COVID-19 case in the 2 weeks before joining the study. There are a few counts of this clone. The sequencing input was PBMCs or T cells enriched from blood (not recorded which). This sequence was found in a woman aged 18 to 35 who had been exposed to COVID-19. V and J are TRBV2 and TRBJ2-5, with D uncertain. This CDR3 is CASAHRQETQYF. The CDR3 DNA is TGTGCCAGCGCCCACAGACAAGAGACCCAGTACTTC.